Shown below are 25 T cell receptor beta chains from a single sample sequenced in a study of T-cell memory formation after mild COVID-19. In TCRdb, the 5' RACE reads were re-called with MiXCR into one record per CDR3 protein. The data show around 400,000 distinct CDR3 sequences, roughly 26% seen once. Sequences were obtained from PBMCs or a T cell subset sorted from them (not recorded which). Receptors originate from an adult woman who had mild COVID-19 (a few samples of this study predate the infection). Cell type and time point are not known.

This clonotype showed up just a few times. The genes are TRBV6-5 and TRBJ2-3; D is possibly TRBD2 (5 bases). CDR3 size: 18 residues. Germline values: CDR1 MNHEY, CDR2 SVGAGI. Trimming shortened V by 6 bases and J by 2 bases, and 24 bases separated the two germline ends. CDR3 protein: CASRLGRARREDTDTQYF. CDR3 DNA sequence: TGTGCCAGCAGGCTGGGTCGTGCGAGACGGGAAGACACAGATACGCAGTATTTT.

The chain combines TRBV20-1 with TRBJ1-1; D not resolved. This CDR3 comprises 13 residues. Trimming pared 3 bases from V and 0 bases from J, leaving 8 bases between. CDR1 is DFQATT and CDR2 is SNEGSKA in the germline V gene (reference sequence). The CDR3 DNA follows: TGCAGTGCTAGTCGGGGATTGAACACTGAAGCTTTCTTT. As protein: CSASRGLNTEAFF.

The table lists this clonotype with a few counts. The chain combines TRBV5-1 with TRBJ1-2; D remains unclear. Looked up from germline, CDR1 is SGHRS and CDR2 is YFSETQ. The CDR3 sequence is 14 residues long. The V gene lost 6 bases and the J gene lost 5 bases, with 17 bases spanning the gap. The CDR3 coding sequence is TGCGCCAGCAAGGAGGCTCCCCTTCGATATGGCTACACCTTC. Protein product: CASKEAPLRYGYTF.

This chain connects TRBV4-1 to TRBJ2-7; tentative D call: TRBD1 (5 bases). Germline assignment: CDR1 MGHRA and CDR2 YSYEKL. The CDR3 is 14 amino acids. The V end lost 1 base, the J end lost 3 bases, and 10 bases lay between the germline ends. CDR3 nucleotide sequence: TGCGCCAGCAGCCAAGGTAGGGGCAACTACGAGCAGTACTTC. Protein: CASSQGRGNYEQYF.

This clonotype has ten or more counts. This chain connects TRBV2 to TRBJ2-3; TRBD1 matches at 7 bases. V shed 7 bases and J 2 bases; nucleotides not matched to a gene: 6. Per the germline V gene, CDR1 is SNHLY and CDR2 is FYNNEI. This CDR3 has 14 amino acids. CDR3: CASNRDSFTDTQYF. The CDR3 DNA follows: TGTGCCAGCAATCGGGACAGCTTCACAGATACGCAGTATTTT.

This clonotype turned up a few times. The rearrangement uses TRBV4-2 and TRBJ2-7, with TRBD2 identical over 7 bases. CDR1 LGHNA and CDR2 YNFKEQ come from the germline V gene. V dropped 0 bases and J dropped 6; count of bases not matched to a gene: 2. The CDR3 spans 13 residues. The CDR3 loop reads CASSQEGGSEQYF. The CDR3 bases are TGTGCCAGCAGCCAAGAGGGGGGGTCCGAGCAGTACTTC.

The chain links TRBV5-6 to TRBJ1-5, with TRBD1 as a possible D gene (6 bases). This CDR3 spans 17 amino acids. The V end lost 4 bases, the J end lost 3 bases, and 20 bases lay between the germline ends. Germline CDR1 and CDR2: SGHDT and YYEEEE. The CDR3 loop is CASSPTNSRDTNQPQHF. CDR3 nucleotides: TGTGCCAGCAGCCCAACGAATTCCCGGGACACCAATCAGCCCCAGCATTTT. The variable domain in full, with the rest retrieved from reference TRBV5-6 and TRBJ1-5, is DAGVTQSPTHLIKTRGQQVTLRCSPKSGHDTVSWYQQALGQGPQFIFQYYEEEERQRGNFPDRFSGHQFPNYSSELNVNALLLGDSALYLCASSPTNSRDTNQPQHFGDGTRLSIL.

The chain combines TRBV2 with TRBJ2-1, with 10 bases fitting TRBD2. Germline CDR1 SNHLY, CDR2 FYNNEI. The J segment lost 6 bases and the V segment lost 9 bases, leaving 11 bases of the junction unmatched. The CDR3 is 15 amino acids. CDR3 region: CASCDSGRACNEQFF. CDR3 DNA: TGTGCCAGTTGCGACAGCGGGAGGGCCTGCAATGAGCAGTTCTTC.

The table lists this clonotype with a few counts. The rearrangement uses TRBV6-5 and TRBJ1-1, with TRBD1 identical over 7 bases. This CDR3 is built from 18 residues. V lost 2 bases and J lost 1; bases outside the gene matches: 13. CDR1 and CDR2 (germline): MNHEY, SVGAGI. The CDR3 DNA reads as TGTGCCAGCAGTTACACCCGTACGACAGGGAAGACGAACACTGAAGCTTTCTTT. Amino acid sequence: CASSYTRTTGKTNTEAFF.

J is TRBJ1-1 and V is TRBV5-1; maybe TRBD1 (5 bases). Trimming removed 5 bases from V and 4 bases from J, with 21 bases in between. Germline V gives CDR1 SGHRS, CDR2 YFSETQ. CDR3 size: 16 residues. The CDR3 loop is CASRAGTAIRRTEAFF. In nucleotides, the CDR3 is TGCGCCAGCAGGGCCGGGACCGCAATACGGCGCACTGAAGCTTTCTTT.

There are a few counts of this clonotype. The chain uses TRBV7-2 and TRBJ2-3; 14 bases align to TRBD2. The germline V gene encodes CDR1 SGHTA and CDR2 FQGNSA. The CDR3 is 18 residues long. The V segment lost 4 bases and the J segment 2 bases; nucleotides outside the gene matches: 8. The CDR3 DNA reads TGTGCCAGCAGCTCCCCATGGGGACTAGCGGGGGTCACAGATACGCAGTATTTT. Translated: CASSSPWGLAGVTDTQYF.

This clonotype was recorded a few times. The rearrangement links TRBV29-1 to TRBJ2-7, with 7 bases that match TRBD2. Germline V lookup: CDR1 SQVTM, CDR2 ANQGSEA. The CDR3 totals 14 residues. V lost 1 base to trimming and J lost 5 bases; unmatched junction nucleotides: 8. CDR3 sequence reads: CSVEGAGISNEQYF. Here the CDR3 DNA reads TGCAGCGTTGAAGGAGCGGGGATAAGCAACGAGCAGTACTTC.

This clonotype was recorded a few times. The rearrangement uses TRBV12-3 or TRBV12-4 and TRBJ2-1, with a weak D call TRBD1 (6 bases). The V end was cut by 3 bases, the J end by 0 bases, with 12 bases between. The CDR3 has 16 amino acids. CDR3 nucleotide sequence: TGTGCCAGCAGTTTCGCAGGGACACGCTCCTACAATGAGCAGTTCTTC. As protein: CASSFAGTRSYNEQFF.

This clonotype was counted at least ten times. This chain connects TRBV12-3 or TRBV12-4 to TRBJ2-5; TRBD2 might be the D (7 bases). V lost 3 bases, J lost 5 bases, and 13 bases lay in between. This CDR3 is built from 14 residues. CDR3 sequence reads: CASSFWGGKETQYF. The CDR3 region has the DNA TGTGCCAGCAGTTTCTGGGGGGGCAAGGAGACCCAGTACTTC.

The chain combines TRBV15 with TRBJ2-5; no clear D. Trimming cost V 4 bases and J 2 bases, with 14 bases left between them. Germline loops: CDR1 LNHNV, CDR2 YYDKDF (reference sequence). The CDR3 is 15 amino acids. The CDR3 spells CATSIDRILQETQYF. The DNA of the CDR3 is TGTGCCACCAGCATTGATAGGATACTGCAAGAGACCCAGTACTTC. Variable domain in full (rest from reference TRBV15 and TRBJ2-5): DAMVIQNPRYQVTQFGKPVTLSCSQTLNHNVMYWYQQKSSQAPKLLFHYYDKDFNNEADTPDNFQSRRPNTSFCFLDIRSPGLGDTAMYLCATSIDRILQETQYFGPGTRLLVL.

The CDR3 loop is CASSDTGGLYNEQFF. CDR3 DNA: TGCGCCAGCAGCGATACAGGGGGCCTCTACAATGAGCAGTTCTTC. The genes are TRBV4-1 and TRBJ2-1; 9 positions agree with TRBD1. CDR1 and CDR2 (germline): MGHRA, YSYEKL. V shed 5 bases, J shed 3 bases, and the junction held 5 bases outside the gene matches. This CDR3 spans 15 amino acids.

The chain joins TRBV20-1 to TRBJ2-1; TRBD2 agrees at 8 bases. This CDR3 region has 14 residues. The germline CDR1 and CDR2 sequences are DFQATT and SNEGSKA (reference sequence). V lost 1 base to trimming and J lost 4 bases; unmatched junction nucleotides: 3. CDR3 in DNA: TGCAGTGCTAGAGGGCGGGAGGCTTACAATGAGCAGTTCTTC. This encodes CSARGREAYNEQFF.

The table lists this clonotype with a few counts. The rearrangement uses TRBV7-2 and TRBJ2-5, with 12 nucleotides matching TRBD2. Germline V gene sequence: CDR1 SGHTA, CDR2 FQGNSA. The CDR3 is made up of 14 amino acids. With V trimmed by 3 bases and J by 9 bases, 5 bases remained unmatched. The CDR3 DNA reads as TGTGCCAGCAGCTTGACTAGCGGGGGTGTGGCCCAGTACTTC. It translates to CASSLTSGGVAQYF.

The genes are TRBV12-3 or TRBV12-4 and TRBJ2-1; possibly TRBD2 for D (5 bases). The CDR3 has 14 residues. Trimming stripped 5 bases from V and 8 bases from J, with 16 bases between. CDR3 nucleotide sequence: TGTGCCAGCAGTCCCAAGAGGAGGATCCATGAGCAGTTCTTC. This sequence encodes CASSPKRRIHEQFF.

The V gene is TRBV6-1, the J gene TRBJ1-1, with D hard to call. V was pared by 1 base and J by 4 bases, with 10 bases between. Looked up from germline, CDR1 is MNHNS and CDR2 is SASEGT. The CDR3 spans 14 residues. The CDR3 spells CASSEVASGTEAFF. CDR3 nucleotides: TGTGCCAGCAGTGAAGTGGCGTCGGGCACTGAAGCTTTCTTT.

V and J are TRBV15 and TRBJ2-4; 8 bases align to TRBD2. This CDR3 has 15 amino acids. CDR1 and CDR2 from the germline V gene are LNHNV and YYDKDF (reference sequence). V dropped 0 bases and J dropped 7; count of bases not matched to a gene: 5. CDR3 amino acids: CATSRDRGGRNIQYF. CDR3 nucleotides: TGTGCCACCAGCAGAGATCGGGGGGGCAGGAACATTCAGTACTTC. Based on the CDR3 plus reference TRBV15 and TRBJ2-4, the full variable domain is DAMVIQNPRYQVTQFGKPVTLSCSQTLNHNVMYWYQQKSSQAPKLLFHYYDKDFNNEADTPDNFQSRRPNTSFCFLDIRSPGLGDTAMYLCATSRDRGGRNIQYFGAGTRLSVL.

About this clonotype: One end of the junction varies from germline; a read error may be responsible. CDR3 bases: TGTGCCAGCAGCCTCGGACAGCAAGGGACCCAGTACTTC. This encodes CASSLGQQGTQYF. V and J are TRBV25-1 and TRBJ2-5; D might be TRBD1 (6 bases). The CDR3 is 13 amino acids. CDR1 and CDR2 from the germline V gene are MGHDK and SYGVNS.

This clonotype appeared a few times. The chain combines TRBV6-1 with TRBJ2-7, with 10 bases identical to TRBD2. With V trimmed by 10 bases and J by 4 bases, 7 bases remained unmatched. This CDR3 is built from 13 residues. CDR1 is MNHNS, CDR2 SASEGT, per germline. CDR3 protein: CAISTSGHYEQYF. Written as DNA, the CDR3 is TGTGCCATCTCGACTAGCGGGCATTACGAGCAGTACTTC.

The genes are TRBV24-1 and TRBJ2-1; 8 bases are shared with TRBD2. Per the germline V gene, CDR1 is KGHDR and CDR2 is SFDVKD. V shed 10 bases and J 4 bases; nucleotides not matched to a gene: 11. This CDR3 spans 15 amino acids. CDR3 DNA: TGTGCCACAGAGGGAGTGACTAGCGCGTACAATGAGCAGTTCTTC. Amino acid sequence: CATEGVTSAYNEQFF.

J is TRBJ2-1 and V is TRBV5-1; possibly TRBD2 for D (5 bases). The V end lost 7 bases, the J end lost 2 bases, and 16 bases lay between the germline ends. This CDR3 region has 15 residues. Germline values: CDR1 SGHRS, CDR2 YFSETQ. CDR3 nucleotides: TGCGCCAGCTCCCCGGGGAATAAGGCCTACAATGAGCAGTTCTTC. Its protein product is CASSPGNKAYNEQFF. Full variable domain (rest looked up from reference TRBV5-1 and TRBJ2-1): KAGVTQTPRYLIKTRGQQVTLSCSPISGHRSVSWYQQTPGQGLQFLFEYFSETQRNKGNFPGRFSGRQFSNSRSEMNVSTLELGDSALYLCASSPGNKAYNEQFFGPGTRLTVL.